A single sample gave rise to the 5 T cell receptor beta chains below, sequenced in a study of cytomegalovirus exposure and HLA in healthy donors. The PCR made use of 60 Vbeta and 13 Jbeta primers. Assay used: immunoSEQ multiplex PCR; TCRdb lists only in-frame clones, some missing. This sample yields 200,000 to 250,000 clones, of which 75% to 85% are seen a single time; about 7.3% belongs to the top ten. Sequencing was carried out using PBMCs. The origin of the receptors is an older woman in good health and CMV-seropositive.

The chain is built from TRBV5-1 and TRBJ2-7, with 9 positions matching TRBD2. From germline, CDR1 is SGHRS and CDR2 YFSETQ. The ends lost 4 bases at V and 2 bases at J; junction bases unmatched: 7. CDR3 size: 15 residues. DNA of the CDR3: TGCGCCAGCAGCGCAACGACTAGCGGTACCTACGAGCAGTACTTC. Translating gives CASSATTSGTYEQYF.

This chain joins TRBV7-3 and TRBJ1-2, with 7 bases identical to TRBD1. With V trimmed by 6 bases and J by 7 bases, 8 bases remained unmatched. Germline V gene lookup returns CDR1 SGHTA and CDR2 FQGTGA. The CDR3 consists of 13 residues. CDR3 sequence reads: CASSTGVEGGYTF. Here the CDR3 DNA reads TGTGCCAGCAGTACAGGGGTAGAGGGTGGCTACACCTTC.

This chain connects TRBV27 to TRBJ2-7; 13 bases agree with TRBD2. This CDR3 spans 17 amino acids. In germline, CDR1 is MNHEY, CDR2 SMNVEV (reference sequence). Losses at the gene ends were 3 bases for V and 4 bases for J; bases not matched to a gene: 9. CDR3 amino acids: CASSFRTSGSLPYEQYF. The CDR3 DNA is TGTGCCAGCAGTTTCCGGACTAGCGGGAGTCTCCCTTACGAGCAGTACTTC.

The chain joins TRBV5-6 to TRBJ2-6; TRBD2 might be the D (5 bases). Germline V gives CDR1 SGHDT, CDR2 YYEEEE. Trimming stripped 1 base from V and 2 bases from J, with 10 bases between. The CDR3 runs to 16 residues. The CDR3 is CASSLILRAGANVLTF. The CDR3 DNA is TGTGCCAGCAGCTTGATTCTGAGGGCTGGGGCCAACGTCCTGACTTTC.

CDR3 sequence (DNA): TGTGCCAGCAGCTTTCTCCAAGGGGGCGAAGGCTACACCTTC. Translated, it gives CASSFLQGGEGYTF. The V call is TRBV7-9, the J call TRBJ1-2; TRBD1 aligns across 7 bases. Per the germline V gene, CDR1 is SEHNR and CDR2 is FQNEAQ (reference sequence). V lost 3 bases, J lost 8 bases, and 9 bases stayed unmatched. CDR3 size: 14 residues.